The present TCR beta chain was sequenced within a study of cytomegalovirus exposure and HLA in healthy donors. Overall study findings and caveats: Solely CMV serostatus was available to characterize immune exposure.

The PCR used 60 Vbeta and 13 Jbeta primers. Profiling relied on immunoSEQ multiplex PCR, and the TCRdb table lists in-frame clones only, not all of them. The sample shows more than 95,000 clones, about three quarters of them seen only once. A remark on this clone: Its antigen is not known.

Germline lookup yields CDR1 SGHAT and CDR2 FQNNGV. V lost 3 bases and J 7 bases, leaving 22 bases between the germline ends. This CDR3 comprises 16 residues. Healthy individuals who donated bone marrow served as the donors. The TCR comes from a man aged 25 to 40 in good health and CMV-seronegative. This chain joins TRBV11-2 and TRBJ2-7; a weak D match, TRBD1 (6 bases). Sequenced material: PBMCs. Here the CDR3 DNA reads TGTGCCAGCAGCTTTCCCCTCCTGACAGGTTTCCTAGAGCAGTACTTC. This codes for CASSFPLLTGFLEQYF. Full variable domain (missing parts from reference TRBV11-2 and TRBJ2-7): EAGVAQSPRYKIIEKRQSVAFWCNPISGHATLYWYQQILGQGPKLLIQFQNNGVVDDSQLPKDRFSAERLKGVDSTLKIQPAKLEDSAVYLCASSFPLLTGFLEQYFGPGTRLTVT.